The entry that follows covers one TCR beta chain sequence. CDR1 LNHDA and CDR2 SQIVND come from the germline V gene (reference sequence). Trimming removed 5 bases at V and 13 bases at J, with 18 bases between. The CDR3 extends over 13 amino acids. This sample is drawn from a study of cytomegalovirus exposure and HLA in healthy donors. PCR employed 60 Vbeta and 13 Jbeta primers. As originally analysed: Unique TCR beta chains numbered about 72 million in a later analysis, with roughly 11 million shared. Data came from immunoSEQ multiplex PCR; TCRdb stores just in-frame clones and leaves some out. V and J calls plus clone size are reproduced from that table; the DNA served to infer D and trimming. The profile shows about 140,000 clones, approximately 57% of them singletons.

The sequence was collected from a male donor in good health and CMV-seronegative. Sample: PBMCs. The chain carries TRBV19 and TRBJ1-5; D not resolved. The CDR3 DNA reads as TGTGCCAGTAGTCCGACCCCTAGTCAGTCGCAGCATTTT. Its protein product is CASSPTPSQSQHF.